A single sample gave rise to the 20 T cell receptor beta chains below, sequenced in a study of T cell changes during pregnancy in multiple sclerosis. Produced via immunoSEQ multiplex PCR; TCRdb's table is partial and in-frame only. The sample lists tens of thousands of clones, around 93% occurring once. Material: CD4+ T cells from peripheral blood mononuclear cells, obtained after pregnancy. The receptors shown here come from a female donor with multiple sclerosis, enrolled in a pregnancy study.

The CDR3 nucleotides read TGTGCCAGCAGTACAGGGAGAGGAACTGAAGCTTTCTTT. Amino acids: CASSTGRGTEAFF. The gene calls are TRBV7-2 and TRBJ1-1, with a weak D call TRBD1 (6 bases). Trimming pared 6 bases from V and 5 bases from J, leaving 13 bases between. This CDR3 contains 13 residues. Looked up from germline, CDR1 is SGHTA and CDR2 is FQGNSA.

The V and J genes are TRBV6-1 and TRBJ1-2; D is unclear. Germline V CDR1 and CDR2: MNHNS, SASEGT. This CDR3 is built from 12 residues. Deletions cut 0 bases from V and 11 bases from J, with 10 bases between. CDR3 protein: CASSEAERQYTF. In DNA form, the CDR3 reads TGTGCCAGCAGTGAAGCCGAGAGGCAGTACACCTTC.

This rearrangement joins TRBV10-2 to TRBJ1-1; 7 nucleotides align to TRBD1. The CDR3 length is 13 residues. Per germline, CDR1 WSHSY and CDR2 SAAADI. The junction had 6 bases not matched to a gene; V was cut back by 6 bases and J by 5 bases. CDR3 nucleotides: TGCGCCAGCAGCTCAGGGGGAACGACTGAAGCTTTCTTT. Protein sequence: CASSSGGTTEAFF.

This clone was seen a single time. J is TRBJ2-7 and V is TRBV21-1; the D call in the table, TRBD1, was not verified against the DNA. TRBV21-1 is marked as a pseudogene. The CDR3 is made up of 16 amino acids. DNA of the CDR3: TGTGCCTGCGGACAGGGGGCGACTCCCGGATTTTACGAGCAGTACTTC. It codes for CACGQGATPGFYEQYF.

V is TRBV29-1 and J is TRBJ2-2; D call uncertain. Trimming stripped 6 bases from V and 4 bases from J, with 12 bases between. CDR1 and CDR2 from the germline V gene are SQVTM and ANQGSEA. The CDR3 runs to 13 residues. The CDR3 reads CSVYISGTGELFF. CDR3 sequence (DNA): TGCAGCGTCTATATTTCAGGCACCGGGGAGCTGTTTTTT.

CDR3 sequence reads: CASRQSGDRETQYF. CDR3 sequence (DNA): TGTGCCAGCAGGCAATCAGGGGACCGGGAGACCCAGTACTTC. This chain joins TRBV6-6 and TRBJ2-5; weak D call: TRBD1 (6 bases). V lost 6 bases to trimming and J lost 5 bases, with 16 bases between them. Germline lookup yields CDR1 MNHNY and CDR2 SVGAGI (reference sequence). CDR3 length: 14 residues.

The chain carries TRBV27 and TRBJ2-2, with D perhaps matching TRBD2 (5 bases). Germline V gives CDR1 MNHEY, CDR2 SMNVEV (reference sequence). The CDR3 is 14 amino acids. V was pared by 3 bases and J by 2 bases, with 7 bases between. CDR3 coding DNA: TGTGCCAGCAGTTTCACGGGAAACACCGGGGAGCTGTTTTTT. Residues: CASSFTGNTGELFF.

This sequence joins TRBV7-3 and TRBJ1-1; 8 nucleotides line up with TRBD1. Trimming at V came to 8 bases and at J to 8 bases, leaving 7 bases not matched to a gene. The CDR3 has 12 residues. Germline-derived CDR1 and CDR2 are SGHTA and FQGTGA. The CDR3 DNA sequence: TGTGCCAGCCAAGGCCGGGACAGGGAAGCTTTCTTT. It codes for CASQGRDREAFF.

V is TRBV2 and J is TRBJ2-7; 11 nucleotides match TRBD2. CDR3 length equals 17 residues. V trimming: 7 bases; J trimming: 1 base; junction bases outside the gene matches: 12. CDR1 is SNHLY, CDR2 FYNNEI, per germline. CDR3 in amino acids: CASTDPKGLAGSYEQYF. DNA for the CDR3: TGTGCCAGCACTGATCCTAAAGGACTAGCGGGTTCCTACGAGCAGTACTTC.

This clone came up once. The chain links TRBV5-1 to TRBJ2-3, with TRBD1 matching 8 bases. With V trimmed by 4 bases and J by 0 bases, 4 bases remained unmatched. CDR1 and CDR2 (germline): SGHRS, YFSETQ. CDR3 length: 15 amino acids. The CDR3 nucleotides read TGCGCCAGCAGCGGACAGGGTCTAAGCACAGATACGCAGTATTTT. It specifies CASSGQGLSTDTQYF.

In nucleotides, the CDR3 is TGCGCCAGCAGCTTGGGGACAGGCCAAGGAGCTGGCTACACCTTC. Translating it yields CASSLGTGQGAGYTF. The chain recombines TRBV5-1 with TRBJ1-2; 7 bases line up with TRBD1. Germline V gene data show CDR1 as SGHRS and CDR2 as YFSETQ. The CDR3 length is 15 residues. V dropped 0 bases and J dropped 7; count of bases not matched to a gene: 9.

This chain links TRBV9 with TRBJ1-2, with a weak D call TRBD1 (6 bases). V lost 3 bases, J lost 1 base, and 10 bases lay in between. CDR3 length equals 14 residues. Looked up from germline, CDR1 is SGDLS and CDR2 is YYNGEE. CDR3 DNA: TGTGCCAGCAGCGGGGAGGGGGTTAACTATGGCTACACCTTC. As protein: CASSGEGVNYGYTF. The complete variable domain, with remaining parts taken from reference TRBV9 and TRBJ1-2, reads DSGVTQTPKHLITATGQRVTLRCSPRSGDLSVYWYQQSLDQGLQFLIQYYNGEERAKGNILERFSAQQFPDLHSELNLSSLELGDSALYFCASSGEGVNYGYTFGSGTRLTVV.

This chain uses TRBV11-3 with TRBJ2-3; TRBD2 matches at 11 bases. Germline V gene lookup returns CDR1 SGHNT and CDR2 YENEEA. This CDR3 spans 14 amino acids. Losses at the gene ends were 5 bases for V and 6 bases for J; bases not matched to a gene: 4. This chain's CDR3 is CASSRGLAADTQYF. The CDR3 coding sequence is TGTGCCAGCAGCCGGGGACTAGCGGCGGATACGCAGTATTTT.

This clone was recorded only once. V and J are TRBV6-6 and TRBJ2-4; D perhaps matches TRBD1 (6 bases). CDR1 is MNHNY, CDR2 SVGAGI, per germline (reference sequence). This CDR3 has 12 amino acids. Trimming took off 7 bases at V and 8 bases at J, with 12 bases between the two ends. The CDR3 DNA sequence: TGTGCCAGCACTAGGGGGAAGGACATTCAGTACTTC. As protein: CASTRGKDIQYF.

The V gene is TRBV5-4, the J gene TRBJ2-3, with 9 bases aligning to TRBD2. This CDR3 has 15 residues. Trimming removed 6 bases from V and 1 base from J; junction bases left unmatched: 6. Germline loops: CDR1 SGHNT, CDR2 YYREEE (reference sequence). For the CDR3, the DNA is TGTGCCAGCAACGCGGGGGGGCTTGGCACAGATACGCAGTATTTT. Its protein product is CASNAGGLGTDTQYF.

Concerning this clone: The junction and the germline gene differ at one end; a read error may be behind it. The V and J genes are TRBV5-4 and TRBJ2-5; TRBD1 aligns across 8 bases. The CDR3 is made up of 14 amino acids. CDR1 and CDR2 (germline): SGHNT, YYREEE (reference sequence). The CDR3 DNA reads as TGTGCCAGCAGCCTCTGGACAGGGCAAGAGATCCAGTACTTC. Translated: CASSLWTGQEIQYF.

The chain carries TRBV10-3 and TRBJ2-3; TRBD1 aligns across 12 bases. Germline CDR1 ENHRY, CDR2 SYGVKD. Unmatched junction bases numbered 6, after V lost 10 bases and J lost 4 bases. This CDR3 has 14 amino acids. The CDR3 loop reads CASTGTGGPDTQYF. The DNA for the CDR3 is TGTGCCAGTACCGGGACAGGGGGCCCAGATACGCAGTATTTT.

The count of this clone is one. The rearrangement uses TRBV5-1 and TRBJ1-1, with TRBD1 matching over 9 bases. Germline trimming cut 1 base from V and 2 bases from J; bases unmatched to any gene: 3. Germline V gene data show CDR1 as SGHRS and CDR2 as YFSETQ. The CDR3 consists of 15 residues. CDR3 DNA: TGCGCCAGCAGCTTGTTGGGACAGGGAAACACTGAAGCTTTCTTT. Amino acids: CASSLLGQGNTEAFF.

V gene TRBV7-2 combines with J gene TRBJ2-5; 7 bases align to TRBD2. The germline CDR1 and CDR2 sequences are SGHTA and FQGNSA. V was pared by 3 bases and J by 5 bases, with 6 bases of the junction left unmatched. CDR3 length equals 14 residues. The CDR3 DNA reads as TGTGCCAGCAGCTTGAGCGGGGCGACGGAGACCCAGTACTTC. Amino acids: CASSLSGATETQYF.

The CDR3 here is CASSGLGTGEGEQYF. The CDR3, as DNA: TGTGCCAGCAGTGGCCTCGGGACAGGGGAGGGAGAGCAGTACTTC. The rearrangement joins TRBV6-1 to TRBJ2-7; 10 bases agree with TRBD1. The V gene end was trimmed by 4 bases and the J gene end by 7 bases; junction bases not matched to a gene: 10. The CDR3 is made up of 15 amino acids. Per the germline V gene, CDR1 is MNHNS and CDR2 is SASEGT.